Below are 30 T cell receptor beta chains sequenced from a single sample in a study of blood T cell repertoires in COVID-19. Only in-frame clones appear in the TCRdb table, and some are missing; sequencing was by immunoSEQ multiplex PCR. The repertoire has 95,000 to 100,000 clones, 91% of them found once; the top ten carry 15% to 20%. Sequences were obtained from peripheral blood. The receptor source for this set is a man between 50 and 59 years old with acute or convalescent COVID-19.

V is TRBV6-5 and J is TRBJ1-5; 7 nucleotides align to TRBD1. This CDR3 spans 16 amino acids. With V trimmed by 4 bases and J by 6 bases, 12 bases remained unmatched. Germline V gene data show CDR1 as MNHEY and CDR2 as SVGAGI. Here the CDR3 DNA reads TGTGCCAGCAGTTCCTCCCGGACAGGAGGAGTTCAGCCCCAGCATTTT. It translates to CASSSSRTGGVQPQHF.

The V gene is TRBV7-2, the J gene TRBJ2-5; 14 positions match TRBD2. The V gene end was trimmed by 5 bases and the J gene end by 7 bases; junction bases not matched to a gene: 12. CDR3 length: 17 residues. Germline CDR1 SGHTA, CDR2 FQGNSA. The CDR3 sequence: CASSPPRTSGGSRTQYF. Here the CDR3 DNA reads TGTGCCAGCAGCCCGCCCCGGACTAGCGGGGGGTCCCGGACCCAGTACTTC.

The chain carries TRBV5-1 and TRBJ1-2; no reliable D call. The CDR3 runs to 14 residues. Looked up from germline, CDR1 is SGHRS and CDR2 is YFSETQ. With 0 bases removed from V and 5 bases from J, the gap between germline ends came to 11 bases. The CDR3 DNA is TGCGCCAGCAGCTTGGCCGAGGATAGTTATGGCTACACCTTC. Protein product: CASSLAEDSYGYTF.

This chain uses TRBV9 with TRBJ1-2, with 7 bases identical to TRBD1. The CDR3 sequence is 13 residues long. The V and J ends lost 3 bases and 3 bases, in that order; junction bases with no gene match: 2. From germline, CDR1 is SGDLS and CDR2 YYNGEE. CDR3 in DNA: TGTGCCAGCAGCGAAGGGACAGACTATGGCTACACCTTC. This codes for CASSEGTDYGYTF. Supplemented by reference TRBV9 and TRBJ1-2, the full variable domain reads DSGVTQTPKHLITATGQRVTLRCSPRSGDLSVYWYQQSLDQGLQFLIQYYNGEERAKGNILERFSAQQFPDLHSELNLSSLELGDSALYFCASSEGTDYGYTFGSGTRLTVV.

The gene calls are TRBV28 and TRBJ2-7, with D possibly matching TRBD1 (6 bases). Germline assignment: CDR1 MDHEN and CDR2 SYDVKM. Trimming took 5 bases from V and 0 from J, leaving 14 bases between them. The CDR3 has 15 amino acids. The CDR3 here is CASSPSGGHSYEQYF. The CDR3 region has the DNA TGTGCCAGCAGTCCCAGTGGGGGCCACTCCTACGAGCAGTACTTC.

This clone was seen a single time. V and J are TRBV28 and TRBJ2-7; 9 nucleotides match TRBD1. Germline values: CDR1 MDHEN, CDR2 SYDVKM. V dropped 8 bases and J dropped 7; count of bases not matched to a gene: 12. This CDR3 comprises 14 residues. CDR3 DNA sequence: TGTGCCAGCTCCGTAGTACAGGGGGCGCGAGAGCAGTACTTC. Amino acids: CASSVVQGAREQYF.

Remarks on this clone: The DNA is left out, because the CDR3 cannot be placed on it with certainty; the CDR3 is given as TCRdb lists it. The chain has TRBV10-2 and TRBJ2-7; TRBD2 is the table's D call, not checked against the DNA. CDR1 WSHSY and CDR2 SAAADI come from the germline V gene. The CDR3 is made up of 13 amino acids, end residues included. The CDR3 sequence is CASSDQVGSGIYF.

A single count supports this clone. V is TRBV11-2 and J is TRBJ1-6, with D perhaps matching TRBD1 (5 bases). Germline CDR1 and CDR2: SGHAT and FQNNGV. Trimming removed 1 base from V and 7 bases from J, with 5 bases in between. This CDR3 comprises 13 residues. The CDR3: CASSLGQNSPLHF. In DNA form, the CDR3 reads TGTGCCAGCAGCTTAGGACAGAATTCACCCCTCCACTTT. The full variable domain, completed using reference TRBV11-2 and TRBJ1-6, is EAGVAQSPRYKIIEKRQSVAFWCNPISGHATLYWYQQILGQGPKLLIQFQNNGVVDDSQLPKDRFSAERLKGVDSTLKIQPAKLEDSAVYLCASSLGQNSPLHFGNGTRLTVT.

The CDR3 sequence: CASSARRGAEAFF. In DNA form, the CDR3 reads TGTGCCAGTAGCGCAAGGCGGGGGGCTGAAGCTTTCTTT. This chain joins TRBV19 and TRBJ1-1; perhaps TRBD1 as D (5 bases). The CDR3 loop spans 13 amino acids. The germline gives CDR1 LNHDA, CDR2 SQIVND (reference sequence). Trimming shortened V by 6 bases and J by 6 bases, and 14 bases separated the two germline ends.

The chain carries TRBV6-5 and TRBJ1-1; TRBD1 aligns across 9 bases. Germline V gene lookup returns CDR1 MNHEY and CDR2 SVGAGI. V trimming: 8 bases; J trimming: 5 bases; junction bases outside the gene matches: 9. The CDR3 spans 14 residues. The CDR3 protein is CASGPGQGRTEAFF. CDR3 sequence (DNA): TGTGCCAGCGGACCTGGACAGGGGAGAACTGAAGCTTTCTTT.

This clone has only a few counts. The chain is built from TRBV15 and TRBJ1-2, with a weak D call TRBD1 (5 bases). Trimming shortened V by 3 bases and J by 5 bases, and 13 bases separated the two germline ends. Germline V CDR1 and CDR2: LNHNV, YYDKDF (reference sequence). The CDR3 has 14 residues. The CDR3 loop reads CATSREGSRYGYTF. The CDR3 nucleotides read TGTGCCACCAGCAGGGAGGGGAGTCGATATGGCTACACCTTC.

The chain recombines TRBV6-2 or TRBV6-3 with TRBJ2-7; no definite D call. Germline V gives CDR1 MNHEY, CDR2 SVGEGT. V was shortened by 2 bases and J by 7 bases, with 6 bases between the two germline ends. This CDR3 spans 11 amino acids. CDR3 residues: CASSYAREQYF. The DNA for the CDR3 is TGTGCCAGCAGTTACGCCAGGGAGCAGTACTTC.

Here the CDR3 DNA reads TGTGCCAGCCGAGGAGGGAAGGAGCAGTACTTC. Amino acids: CASRGGKEQYF. This chain uses TRBV2 with TRBJ2-7, with a tentative D call TRBD2 (6 bases). Trimming pared 8 bases from V and 7 bases from J, leaving 12 bases between. Germline CDR1 and CDR2: SNHLY and FYNNEI. The CDR3 spans 11 residues.

The table lists this clone with a count of one. The V call is TRBV12-3 or TRBV12-4, the J call TRBJ2-7; a possible D gene is TRBD2 (5 bases). The V end was cut by 0 bases, the J end by 4 bases, with 7 bases between. The CDR3 spans 13 residues. This CDR3 is CASSLAPGYEQYF. The DNA of the CDR3 is TGTGCCAGCAGTTTAGCTCCGGGATACGAGCAGTACTTC.

The chain combines TRBV28 with TRBJ2-4; 10 nucleotides line up with TRBD2. The CDR3 has 15 residues. Trimming cost V 2 bases and J 8 bases; bases outside gene matches: 6. Per the germline V gene, CDR1 is MDHEN and CDR2 is SYDVKM. In DNA form, the CDR3 reads TGTGCCAGCAGTTTAATAGCGGGGGGCTTGTACATTCAGTACTTC. Residues: CASSLIAGGLYIQYF. Full variable domain (rest looked up from reference TRBV28 and TRBJ2-4): DVKVTQSSRYLVKRTGEKVFLECVQDMDHENMFWYRQDPGLGLRLIYFSYDVKMKEKGDIPEGYSVSREKKERFSLILESASTNQTSMYLCASSLIAGGLYIQYFGAGTRLSVL.

The rearrangement links TRBV7-9 to TRBJ1-6, with 8 bases identical to TRBD1. CDR3 length equals 17 residues. Germline CDR1 SEHNR, CDR2 FQNEAQ (reference sequence). Losses at the gene ends were 3 bases for V and 0 bases for J; bases not matched to a gene: 4. DNA for the CDR3: TGTGCCAGCAGCTTGACAGGGGATAGCTCCTATAATTCACCCCTCCACTTT. As protein: CASSLTGDSSYNSPLHF.

The chain links TRBV9 to TRBJ1-5, with a weak D call TRBD1 (6 bases). The germline V gene encodes CDR1 SGDLS and CDR2 YYNGEE. The CDR3 contains 14 residues. V dropped 3 bases and J dropped 1 base, with 8 bases sitting between them. CDR3 sequence (DNA): TGTGCCAGCAGCGCGGACAGCAGCAATCAGCCCCAGCATTTT. It specifies CASSADSSNQPQHF.

This clone appeared a single time. V gene TRBV18 combines with J gene TRBJ2-1; maybe TRBD2 (5 bases). Per the germline V gene, CDR1 is KGHSH and CDR2 is LQKENI. V was shortened by 2 bases and J by 0 bases, with 8 bases between the two germline ends. This CDR3 has 15 residues. The CDR3 sequence is CASSPGLGSYNEQFF. CDR3 coding DNA: TGTGCCAGCTCACCAGGACTTGGCTCCTACAATGAGCAGTTCTTC.

V gene TRBV5-1 combines with J gene TRBJ1-2; 7 nucleotides line up with TRBD1. The CDR3 runs 13 residues. From germline, CDR1 is SGHRS and CDR2 YFSETQ. V lost 4 bases and J lost 5; bases outside the gene matches: 5. The CDR3: CASSAGTVYGYTF. CDR3 nucleotide sequence: TGCGCCAGCAGCGCCGGGACAGTTTATGGCTACACCTTC.

The V and J genes are TRBV5-1 and TRBJ2-4; 8 bases are a match to TRBD1. This CDR3 contains 14 residues. Germline V gives CDR1 SGHRS, CDR2 YFSETQ. With V trimmed by 4 bases and J by 8 bases, 8 bases remained unmatched. This CDR3 is CASSPGQGRDIQYF. CDR3 bases: TGCGCCAGCAGCCCCGGACAGGGACGTGACATTCAGTACTTC.

This clone was picked up a small number of times. V usage is TRBV28 and J usage is TRBJ2-6, with TRBD1 matching over 7 bases. The V and J ends lost 6 bases and 2 bases, in that order; junction bases with no gene match: 4. Germline CDR1 MDHEN, CDR2 SYDVKM. The CDR3 is made up of 15 amino acids. CDR3 nucleotide sequence: TGTGCCAGCAGACCTGACAGGGCTGGGGCCAACGTCCTGACTTTC. Its translation is CASRPDRAGANVLTF.

The chain combines TRBV7-9 with TRBJ2-7; 8 positions match TRBD1. The junction had 8 bases not matched to a gene; V was cut back by 5 bases and J by 2 bases. This CDR3 region has 15 residues. Germline V gene data show CDR1 as SEHNR and CDR2 as FQNEAQ (reference sequence). In DNA, the CDR3 is TGTGCCAGCAGCGGGATCCGGGACAGGACCTACGAGCAGTACTTC. Protein product: CASSGIRDRTYEQYF.

The chain is built from TRBV19 and TRBJ2-7; weak D call: TRBD2 (6 bases). V was cut by 2 bases and J by 0 bases, with 8 bases left in between. This CDR3 spans 14 amino acids. From germline, CDR1 is LNHDA and CDR2 SQIVND (reference sequence). Here the CDR3 reads CASSIRTTSYEQYF. The CDR3 coding sequence is TGTGCCAGTAGTATACGGACTACCTCCTACGAGCAGTACTTC. Full variable domain (rest looked up from reference TRBV19 and TRBJ2-7): DGGITQSPKYLFRKEGQNVTLSCEQNLNHDAMYWYRQDPGQGLRLIYYSQIVNDFQKGDIAEGYSVSREKKESFPLTVTSAQKNPTAFYLCASSIRTTSYEQYFGPGTRLTVT.

The V and J genes are TRBV5-4 and TRBJ1-1; a possible D gene is TRBD1 (6 bases). CDR3 length: 15 amino acids. Trimming left V 5 bases short and J 5 bases short, with 19 bases between. The germline CDR1 and CDR2 sequences are SGHNT and YYREEE (reference sequence). CDR3 loop: CASRLGGAVGTEAFF. The CDR3 DNA follows: TGTGCCAGCAGGTTAGGGGGGGCGGTTGGAACTGAAGCTTTCTTT.

The V gene is TRBV3-1 (or the pseudogene TRBV3-2), the J gene TRBJ2-7, with 9 bases fitting TRBD2. J gave up 5 bases and V 0 bases, and 14 bases lay outside the gene matches. Germline CDR1 is LGHDT and CDR2 is YNNKEL (reference sequence). The CDR3 sequence is 18 residues long. CDR3 amino acids: CASSQDRSARGGADEQYF. CDR3 coding DNA: TGTGCCAGCAGCCAAGATAGATCGGCTCGCGGGGGGGCCGACGAGCAGTACTTC.

V usage is TRBV6-6 and J usage is TRBJ2-3, with D tentatively TRBD2 (6 bases). Germline V lookup: CDR1 MNHNY, CDR2 SVGAGI (reference sequence). V was shortened by 4 bases and J by 2 bases, with 13 bases between the two germline ends. This CDR3 spans 15 amino acids. In DNA, the CDR3 is TGTGCCAGCAGTTCCCAGGGACTCCCCACAGATACGCAGTATTTT. It specifies CASSSQGLPTDTQYF.

The CDR3 bases are TGTGCCAGCAGTTTCACCGGGACAGGGTACAATGAGCAGTTCTTC. Its protein product is CASSFTGTGYNEQFF. The chain links TRBV28 to TRBJ2-1, with 9 bases fitting TRBD1. Germline V CDR1 and CDR2: MDHEN, SYDVKM. V lost 3 bases to trimming and J lost 4 bases; unmatched junction nucleotides: 4. The CDR3 spans 15 residues.

This clone was found a few times. The chain links TRBV7-8 to TRBJ2-7, with TRBD1 matching 10 bases. The CDR3 consists of 15 residues. Germline CDR1 is SGHVS and CDR2 is FQNEAQ. The V gene end was trimmed by 5 bases and the J gene end by 3 bases; junction bases not matched to a gene: 7. The CDR3 region is CASSPRRDRGYEQYF. Written as DNA, the CDR3 is TGTGCCAGCAGCCCACGAAGGGACAGGGGCTACGAGCAGTACTTC.

This clone was detected ten times or more. V and J are TRBV6-1 and TRBJ2-5; D ambiguous. Trimming took 2 bases from V and 1 from J, leaving 8 bases between them. The germline gives CDR1 MNHNS, CDR2 SASEGT. The CDR3 contains 14 residues. For the CDR3, the DNA is TGTGCCAGCAGTGAACTCCAGGCCCAAGAGACCCAGTACTTC. Amino acids: CASSELQAQETQYF.

This clone was detected only a few times. CDR3 amino acids: CASSRKAGAGGSTDTQYF. The CDR3 DNA follows: TGTGCCAGCAGCCGGAAAGCCGGAGCGGGGGGGAGCACAGATACGCAGTATTTT. The gene calls are TRBV13 and TRBJ2-3; 10 bases agree with TRBD2. This CDR3 region has 18 residues. The germline V gene encodes CDR1 PRHDT and CDR2 FYEKMQ (reference sequence). V lost 5 bases to trimming and J lost 0 bases; unmatched junction nucleotides: 11.